This T cell receptor (beta chain) was recovered during a study of T cells in tuberculosis. Study at large: The T cells targeted glucose monomycolate, a mycobacterial lipid, via CD1B.

CDR3 size: 13 residues. Germline V lookup: CDR1 SGHTA, CDR2 FQGTGA. The V end lost 0 bases, the J end lost 5 bases, and 5 bases lay between the germline ends. Sorting used thawed, overnight-rested PBMC stained with anti-CD3, a viability dye and GMM-loaded CD1B tetramer. The CD1B tetramers carried C32 glucose monomycolate purified from Rhodococcus equi. Clones were sequenced by immunoSEQ multiplex PCR, and TCRdb holds only the in-frame ones, with some missing. The table records 55,000 to 60,000 clones, 70% to 90% of them present only once. The origin of this receptor is an adult woman with latent tuberculosis. The V and J genes are TRBV7-3 and TRBJ2-1; D possibly corresponds to TRBD1 (5 bases). Material: CD1b-GMM tetramer-negative cells sorted from PBMCs. As DNA, the CDR3 is TGTGCCAGCAGCTTAACAGGGGACAATGAGCAGTTCTTC. It codes for CASSLTGDNEQFF.